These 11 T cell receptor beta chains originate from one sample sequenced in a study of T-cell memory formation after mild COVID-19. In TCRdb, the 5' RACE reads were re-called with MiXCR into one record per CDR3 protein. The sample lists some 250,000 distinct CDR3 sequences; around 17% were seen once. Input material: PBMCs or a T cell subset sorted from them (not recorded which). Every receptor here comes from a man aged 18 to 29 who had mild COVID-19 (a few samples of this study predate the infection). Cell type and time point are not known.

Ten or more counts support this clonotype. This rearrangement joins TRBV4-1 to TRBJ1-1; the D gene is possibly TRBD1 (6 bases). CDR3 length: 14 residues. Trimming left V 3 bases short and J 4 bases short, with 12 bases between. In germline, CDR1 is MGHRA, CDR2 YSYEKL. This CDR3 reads CASSQGGGGTEAFF. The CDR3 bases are TGCGCCAGCAGCCAGGGAGGGGGTGGCACTGAAGCTTTCTTT.

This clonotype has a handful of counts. CDR3 loop: CASRDTVQETQYF. In nucleotides, the CDR3 is TGTGCCAGTAGAGACACGGTGCAAGAGACCCAGTACTTC. The rearrangement links TRBV19 to TRBJ2-5; D gene uncertain. The V gene lost 6 bases and the J gene lost 2 bases, with 10 bases spanning the gap. CDR1 LNHDA and CDR2 SQIVND come from the germline V gene (reference sequence). CDR3 length: 13 residues. The variable domain in full, completed from reference TRBV19 and TRBJ2-5, reads DGGITQSPKYLFRKEGQNVTLSCEQNLNHDAMYWYRQDPGQGLRLIYYSQIVNDFQKGDIAEGYSVSREKKESFPLTVTSAQKNPTAFYLCASRDTVQETQYFGPGTRLLVL.

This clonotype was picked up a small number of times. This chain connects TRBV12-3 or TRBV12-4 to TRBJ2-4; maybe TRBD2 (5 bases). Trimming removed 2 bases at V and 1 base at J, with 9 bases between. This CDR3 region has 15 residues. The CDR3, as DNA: TGTGCCAGCAGTTTATTCGGGGTGGCCAAAAACATTCAGTACTTC. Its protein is CASSLFGVAKNIQYF.

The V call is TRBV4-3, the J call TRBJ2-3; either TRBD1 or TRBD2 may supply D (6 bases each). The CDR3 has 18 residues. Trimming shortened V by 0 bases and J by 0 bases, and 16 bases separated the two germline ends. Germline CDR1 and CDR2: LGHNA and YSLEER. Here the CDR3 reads CASSQDLLTGASTDTQYF. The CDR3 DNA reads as TGCGCCAGCAGCCAAGATCTGCTTACGGGGGCTAGCACAGATACGCAGTATTTT.

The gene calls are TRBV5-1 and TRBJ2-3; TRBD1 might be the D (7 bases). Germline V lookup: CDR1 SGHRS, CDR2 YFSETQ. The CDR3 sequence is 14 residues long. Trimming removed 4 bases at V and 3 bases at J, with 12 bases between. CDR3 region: CASSPTGTTDTQYF. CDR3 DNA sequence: TGCGCCAGCAGCCCGACAGGGACTACAGATACGCAGTATTTT.

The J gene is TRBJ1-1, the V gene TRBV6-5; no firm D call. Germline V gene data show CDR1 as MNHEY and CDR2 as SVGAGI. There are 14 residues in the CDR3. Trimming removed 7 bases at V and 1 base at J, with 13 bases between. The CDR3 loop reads CASNQDWRNTEAFF. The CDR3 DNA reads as TGTGCCAGCAACCAGGACTGGAGGAACACTGAAGCTTTCTTT.

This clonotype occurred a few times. As DNA, the CDR3 is TGCAGCGTAGGATTGAACACTGAAGCTTTCTTT. It specifies CSVGLNTEAFF. V gene TRBV29-1 combines with J gene TRBJ1-1; D gene uncertain. The V end lost 6 bases, the J end lost 0 bases, and 5 bases lay between the germline ends. Germline CDR1 SQVTM, CDR2 ANQGSEA. This CDR3 is built from 11 residues.

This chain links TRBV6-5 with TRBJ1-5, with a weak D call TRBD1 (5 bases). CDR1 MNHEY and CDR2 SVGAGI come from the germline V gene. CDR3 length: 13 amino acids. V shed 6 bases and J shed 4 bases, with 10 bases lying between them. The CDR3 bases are TGTGCCAGCAGCGCGACAGAAAATCAGCCCCAGCATTTT. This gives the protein CASSATENQPQHF.

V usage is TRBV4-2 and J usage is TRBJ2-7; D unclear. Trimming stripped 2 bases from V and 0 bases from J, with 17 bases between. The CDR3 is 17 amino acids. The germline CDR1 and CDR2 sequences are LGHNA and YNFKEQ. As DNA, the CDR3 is TGTGCCAGCAGCCAACCCCTTGGGGTATCCTCCTCCTACGAGCAGTACTTC. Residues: CASSQPLGVSSSYEQYF.

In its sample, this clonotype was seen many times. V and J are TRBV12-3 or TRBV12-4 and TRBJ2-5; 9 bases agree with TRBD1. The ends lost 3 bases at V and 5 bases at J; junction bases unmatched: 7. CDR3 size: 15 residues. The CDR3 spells CASSLGQGFYETQYF. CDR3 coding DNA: TGTGCCAGCAGTTTGGGACAGGGTTTCTACGAGACCCAGTACTTC.

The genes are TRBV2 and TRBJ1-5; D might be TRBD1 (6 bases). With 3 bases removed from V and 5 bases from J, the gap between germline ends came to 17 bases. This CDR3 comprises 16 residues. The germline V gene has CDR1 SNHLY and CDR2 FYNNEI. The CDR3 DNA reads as TGTGCCAGCAGTGATCCCGGACAGCGTCACCATCAGCCCCAGCATTTT. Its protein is CASSDPGQRHHQPQHF.